These 30 T cell receptor beta chains were all obtained from the same sample, sequenced in a study of CD8+CD57+ T cells in acquired aplastic anemia. Patients sequenced had flow cytometry evidence of CD8+CD57+ cell expansion. TCR beta VDJ combinations and CDR3 sequences were profiled from genomic DNA. From the reads, TCRdb called clonotypes with MiXCR, one entry per CDR3 protein. Among around 430,000 distinct CDR3 sequences, approximately 33% were seen once, and the ten largest hold nearly 0.85%. The specimen was sorted CD4+, CD8+, or CD8+CD57+ T cells (not recorded which) from PBMCs. These TCRs come from a human donor with aplastic anemia.

This sequence joins TRBV2 and TRBJ1-1; no clear D gene. CDR1 is SNHLY and CDR2 is FYNNEI in the germline V gene. This CDR3 comprises 12 residues. V lost 8 bases, J lost 4 bases, and 11 bases lay in between. CDR3 bases: TGTGCCAGCTTCGAACAGAGCACTGAAGCTTTCTTT. Its protein is CASFEQSTEAFF. The full variable domain, with the rest looked up from reference TRBV2 and TRBJ1-1, is EPEVTQTPSHQVTQMGQEVILRCVPISNHLYFYWYRQILGQKVEFLVSFYNNEISEKSEIFDDQFSVERPDGSNFTLKIRSTKLEDSAMYFCASFEQSTEAFFGQGTRLTVV.

This sequence joins TRBV20-1 and TRBJ2-5; possible D gene TRBD2, 5 bases. The CDR3 has 13 amino acids. Germline loops: CDR1 DFQATT, CDR2 SNEGSKA (reference sequence). The V end was cut by 3 bases, the J end by 1 base, with 9 bases between. As DNA, the CDR3 is TGCAGTGCTAGGCAGGAGGTCCAAGAGACCCAGTACTTC. Protein sequence: CSARQEVQETQYF.

This chain links TRBV20-1 with TRBJ2-7, with 13 bases matching TRBD2. This CDR3 is 16 amino acids long. Germline trimming cut 5 bases from V and 0 bases from J; bases unmatched to any gene: 7. Per the germline V gene, CDR1 is DFQATT and CDR2 is SNEGSKA (reference sequence). CDR3 nucleotide sequence: TGCAGTGCTTCTAGACTAGCGGGGGGCCCCTCCTACGAGCAGTACTTC. Its protein is CSASRLAGGPSYEQYF.

The chain joins TRBV7-8 to TRBJ2-1, with 11 bases aligning to TRBD2. CDR3 size: 16 residues. From germline, CDR1 is SGHVS and CDR2 FQNEAQ. V lost 2 bases to trimming and J lost 8 bases; unmatched junction nucleotides: 8. CDR3: CASSLLLAGGWDEQFF. The CDR3 DNA follows: TGTGCCAGCAGCTTATTGCTAGCGGGGGGTTGGGATGAGCAGTTCTTC.

Many counts were recorded for this clonotype. This chain joins TRBV10-3 and TRBJ1-5; a possible D gene is TRBD1 (6 bases). This CDR3 has 15 amino acids. Per the germline V gene, CDR1 is ENHRY and CDR2 is SYGVKD. Trimming took off 6 bases at V and 0 bases at J, with 12 bases between the two ends. This CDR3 is CAISGTGSSNQPQHF. The CDR3 region has the DNA TGTGCCATCAGCGGTACAGGGTCTAGCAATCAGCCCCAGCATTTT.

The V and J genes are TRBV6-5 and TRBJ1-6, with 8 nucleotides matching TRBD1. Trimming at V came to 1 base and at J to 13 bases, leaving 12 bases not matched to a gene. This CDR3 has 16 amino acids. Germline V lookup: CDR1 MNHEY, CDR2 SVGAGI. This CDR3 is CASSYWNRGAEEPLHF. The CDR3, as DNA: TGTGCCAGCAGTTACTGGAACAGGGGGGCGGAAGAGCCCCTCCACTTT.

This clonotype was found many times. The chain joins TRBV7-2 to TRBJ1-2, with D unresolved. V gave up 1 base and J gave up 2 bases, with 8 bases separating them. Germline V lookup: CDR1 SGHTA, CDR2 FQGNSA. The CDR3 has 14 amino acids. CDR3: CASSLDPGNYGYTF. The CDR3 nucleotides read TGTGCCAGCAGCTTAGATCCGGGGAACTATGGCTACACCTTC.

This chain connects TRBV6-1 to TRBJ1-5, with a weak D call TRBD1 (6 bases). Germline loops: CDR1 MNHNS, CDR2 SASEGT. Between the trimmed V and J ends, which lost 6 bases and 1 base, there was a span of 10 bases. The CDR3 loop spans 14 amino acids. CDR3 in DNA: TGTGCCAGCAGACTACAGGGAAGCAATCAGCCCCAGCATTTT. Amino acids: CASRLQGSNQPQHF.

At least ten counts were recorded for this clonotype. V gene TRBV25-1 combines with J gene TRBJ1-5; D remains unclear. This CDR3 comprises 13 residues. Germline V CDR1 and CDR2: MGHDK, SYGVNS. V lost 4 bases to trimming and J lost 5 bases, with 9 bases between them. CDR3 sequence (DNA): TGTGCCAGCAGTGGGGTCGGGGATCAGCCCCAGCATTTT. Its translation is CASSGVGDQPQHF.

The chain has TRBV20-1 and TRBJ2-7; 9 bases align to TRBD1. The CDR3 length is 14 residues. The ends lost 4 bases at V and 5 bases at J; junction bases unmatched: 9. CDR1 and CDR2 from the germline V gene are DFQATT and SNEGSKA (reference sequence). CDR3 bases: TGCAGTGCTACCCAGGACAGGGGAGGGGACGAGCAGTACTTC. Amino acid sequence: CSATQDRGGDEQYF.

At least ten counts were recorded for this clonotype. The V call is TRBV9, the J call TRBJ2-7, with 7 bases aligning to TRBD1. J lost 2 bases, V lost 3 bases, and 8 bases had no gene match. This CDR3 has 15 amino acids. Germline V gene data show CDR1 as SGDLS and CDR2 as YYNGEE. The CDR3: CASSAGSTGAYEQYF. As DNA, the CDR3 is TGTGCCAGCAGCGCAGGATCTACAGGGGCCTACGAGCAGTACTTC.

The rearrangement uses TRBV2 and TRBJ1-1; 11 nucleotides line up with TRBD1. The CDR3 is 16 residues long. The germline CDR1 and CDR2 sequences are SNHLY and FYNNEI. With 6 bases clipped from V and 2 bases from J, the junction kept 8 bases outside the gene matches. CDR3 in DNA: TGTGCCAGCAGACGGACAGGGGGCCCCTACAACACTGAAGCTTTCTTT. Translated: CASRRTGGPYNTEAFF.

This clonotype was detected a few times. The chain employs TRBV11-1 and TRBJ1-3, with unresolved D. CDR1 and CDR2 (germline): SGHAT, FQDESV (reference sequence). Trimming stripped 2 bases from V and 4 bases from J, with 15 bases between. The CDR3 has 16 amino acids. The CDR3 DNA reads TGTGCCAGCAGCTTAAACGCGGCCGGTTCGGGAAACACCATATATTTT. Translated, it gives CASSLNAAGSGNTIYF.

This clonotype was seen many times. The chain links TRBV2 to TRBJ1-6; tentatively, D is TRBD1 (5 bases). CDR1 and CDR2 from the germline V gene are SNHLY and FYNNEI. CDR3 size: 14 residues. Trimming left V 7 bases short and J 10 bases short, with 17 bases between. CDR3 loop: CASTPRDGDSPLHF. The CDR3 nucleotides read TGTGCCAGCACCCCCCGGGACGGTGACTCACCCCTCCACTTT.

With respect to this clonotype: A much larger clone sits a single nucleotide away, making a read error possible. V usage is TRBV10-3 and J usage is TRBJ2-7; D gene unclear. The CDR3 runs 11 residues. Germline V gene data show CDR1 as ENHRY and CDR2 as SYGVKD. Deletions cut 6 bases from V and 4 bases from J, with 7 bases between. The CDR3 spells CAIRGRYEQYF. For the CDR3, the DNA is TGTGCCATCAGAGGACGTTACGAGCAGTACTTC.

The chain is built from TRBV20-1 and TRBJ1-4, with 7 bases matching TRBD1. The CDR3 contains 15 residues. The germline CDR1 and CDR2 sequences are DFQATT and SNEGSKA (reference sequence). With V trimmed by 0 bases and J by 4 bases, 5 bases remained unmatched. CDR3 residues: CSARDDREDNEKLFF. DNA of the CDR3: TGCAGTGCTAGAGATGACAGGGAAGATAATGAAAAACTGTTTTTT.

This clonotype was seen many times. The chain employs TRBV19 and TRBJ1-1; maybe TRBD1 (6 bases). The germline CDR1 and CDR2 sequences are LNHDA and SQIVND (reference sequence). The CDR3 extends over 14 amino acids. Trimming cost V 5 bases and J 1 base, with 11 bases left between them. CDR3 nucleotides: TGTGCCAGTAGTTTGGGGACAACGAACACTGAAGCTTTCTTT. This gives the protein CASSLGTTNTEAFF.

This sequence joins TRBV5-1 and TRBJ1-1; D is undetermined. The CDR3 spans 13 residues. Deletions cut 1 base from V and 9 bases from J, with 13 bases between. The V gene's germline CDR1 is SGHRS and CDR2 YFSETQ. In DNA, the CDR3 is TGCGCCAGCAGCTTGTCGGCGGAGGGTCAAGCTTTCTTT. Its translation is CASSLSAEGQAFF.

The rearrangement joins TRBV4-3 to TRBJ1-3; 9 nucleotides match TRBD1. V lost 6 bases to trimming and J lost 0 bases; unmatched junction nucleotides: 3. Germline V gives CDR1 LGHNA, CDR2 YSLEER. This CDR3 comprises 15 residues. The CDR3 DNA sequence: TGCGCCAGCAGGGACAGGGGAAACTCTGGAAACACCATATATTTT. Translated, it gives CASRDRGNSGNTIYF.

The table lists this clonotype with a few counts. J is TRBJ1-6 and V is TRBV6-2 or TRBV6-3; D is perhaps TRBD1 (6 bases). Trimming removed 6 bases at V and 8 bases at J, with 17 bases between. Germline V gives CDR1 MNHEY, CDR2 SVGEGT. CDR3 size: 15 residues. CDR3 protein: CASRPRGQGHSPLHF. The CDR3 bases are TGTGCCAGCAGGCCGCGGGGGCAGGGGCATTCACCCCTCCACTTT.

This clonotype was found many times. The chain carries TRBV7-6 and TRBJ2-1; D gene uncertain. This CDR3 region has 13 residues. Trimming shortened V by 1 base and J by 8 bases, and 9 bases separated the two germline ends. Germline lookup yields CDR1 SGHVS and CDR2 FNYEAQ. The CDR3 here is CASSLVSNDEQFF. The DNA for the CDR3 is TGTGCCAGCAGCTTAGTATCTAACGATGAGCAGTTCTTC.

This clonotype came up many times. This chain uses TRBV5-1 with TRBJ1-6; D uncertain. CDR1 is SGHRS, CDR2 YFSETQ, per germline. This CDR3 comprises 15 residues. The ends were cut back, 2 bases at V and 5 bases at J, with 11 bases in the middle. CDR3: CASSLPSGDNSPLHF. For the CDR3, the DNA is TGCGCCAGCAGCTTACCATCCGGAGATAATTCACCCCTCCACTTT.

This clonotype was detected many times. The chain carries TRBV7-9 and TRBJ1-4; D not certain. With 5 bases removed from V and 5 bases from J, the gap between germline ends came to 12 bases. Germline CDR1 SEHNR, CDR2 FQNEAQ (reference sequence). The CDR3 contains 14 residues. This CDR3 is CASSPTRGNEKLFF. DNA for the CDR3: TGTGCCAGCAGCCCCACGAGAGGAAATGAAAAACTGTTTTTT.

This clonotype was counted ten times or more. V and J are TRBV19 and TRBJ1-1, with 7 positions matching TRBD1. The CDR3 totals 13 residues. V lost 10 bases to trimming and J lost 1 base; unmatched junction nucleotides: 6. Germline values: CDR1 LNHDA, CDR2 SQIVND (reference sequence). The CDR3 DNA reads as TGTGCCACGCTGGGACAGACGAACACTGAAGCTTTCTTT. Amino acid sequence: CATLGQTNTEAFF.

This clonotype was found many times. This chain uses TRBV29-1 with TRBJ1-2; D is undetermined. Trimming left V 4 bases short and J 7 bases short, with 10 bases between. The CDR3 is made up of 11 amino acids. Germline CDR1 SQVTM, CDR2 ANQGSEA. The CDR3 here is CSVVTGAGYTF. The DNA of the CDR3 is TGCAGCGTTGTTACGGGAGCTGGCTACACCTTC.

This clonotype was seen repeatedly, ten times or more. This chain links TRBV7-8 with TRBJ2-7; maybe TRBD2 (6 bases). Germline CDR1 is SGHVS and CDR2 is FQNEAQ. Trimming left V 5 bases short and J 3 bases short, with 14 bases between. This CDR3 region has 14 residues. The CDR3 sequence: CASSLRDFSYEQYF. Here the CDR3 DNA reads TGTGCCAGCAGCCTCCGGGACTTCAGCTACGAGCAGTACTTC.

This clonotype was seen a few times. The chain joins TRBV11-2 to TRBJ1-2; D possibly corresponds to TRBD1 (6 bases). Germline loops: CDR1 SGHAT, CDR2 FQNNGV. Trimming took 0 bases from V and 10 from J, leaving 15 bases between them. The CDR3 has 14 amino acids. The CDR3 DNA reads as TGTGCCAGCAGCTTAGATTTGGCAGGGGTTGACTACACCTTC. As protein: CASSLDLAGVDYTF.

There are a few counts of this clonotype. V is TRBV4-3 and J is TRBJ1-1; D is unclear. Per germline, CDR1 LGHNA and CDR2 YSLEER. The CDR3 has 13 amino acids. V lost 9 bases and J 1 base, leaving 12 bases between the germline ends. DNA for the CDR3: TGCGCCAGTAGAATGACTGGGAACACTGAAGCTTTCTTT. Translating it yields CASRMTGNTEAFF.

Concerning this clonotype: An end of the junction does not agree with germline; a read error may underlie this. The chain uses TRBV5-6 and TRBJ2-1; D remains unclear. Germline CDR1 reads SGHDT; CDR2 reads YYEEEE. CDR3 length: 12 amino acids. This CDR3 reads CASSLGYSEQFF. As DNA, the CDR3 is TGTGCCAGCAGCTTGGGATACAGTGAGCAGTTCTTC.

This clonotype was seen more than once but under ten times. This chain links TRBV5-6 with TRBJ1-1; no definite D call. V lost 0 bases, J lost 1 base, and 16 bases lay in between. From germline, CDR1 is SGHDT and CDR2 YYEEEE. This CDR3 spans 17 amino acids. The CDR3 sequence: CASSLGELRRANTEAFF. The CDR3 DNA sequence: TGTGCCAGCAGCTTGGGGGAACTCCGGAGGGCGAACACTGAAGCTTTCTTT.